This TCR beta chain was obtained from a study of PD-1 blockade in mismatch repair-deficient tumors. The trim removed 4 bases at V and 2 bases at J, leaving 8 bases unmatched. Germline V gene data show CDR1 as LGHNA and CDR2 as YSLEER. This CDR3 has 15 residues. Using immunoSEQ multiplex PCR, the repertoire was profiled, and TCRdb retains in-frame clones only, with some absent. The sample holds around 100,000 clones; 65% to 80% are singletons and the top ten take 4.7%. The source is an adult with mismatch repair-deficient cancer. The source material was peripheral blood, sampled about 13 months after starting pembrolizumab. The chain is built from TRBV4-3 and TRBJ2-7; 7 bases agree with TRBD2. CDR3 protein: CASSRLREGPYEQYF. In DNA form, the CDR3 reads TGCGCCAGCAGCCGCCTCAGGGAGGGTCCCTACGAGCAGTACTTC.